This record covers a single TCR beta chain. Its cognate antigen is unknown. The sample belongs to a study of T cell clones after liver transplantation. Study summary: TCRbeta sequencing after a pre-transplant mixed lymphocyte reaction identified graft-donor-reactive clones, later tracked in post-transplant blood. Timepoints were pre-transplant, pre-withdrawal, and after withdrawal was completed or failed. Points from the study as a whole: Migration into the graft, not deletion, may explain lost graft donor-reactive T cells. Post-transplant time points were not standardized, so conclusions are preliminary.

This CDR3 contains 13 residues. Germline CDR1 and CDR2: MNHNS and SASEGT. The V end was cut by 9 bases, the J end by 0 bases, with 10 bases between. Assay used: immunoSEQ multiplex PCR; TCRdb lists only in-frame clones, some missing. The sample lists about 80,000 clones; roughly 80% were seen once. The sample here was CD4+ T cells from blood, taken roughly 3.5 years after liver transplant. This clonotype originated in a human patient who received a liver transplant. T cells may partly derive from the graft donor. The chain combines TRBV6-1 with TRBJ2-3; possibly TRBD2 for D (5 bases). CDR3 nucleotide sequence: TGTGCCAGTCTACTAGGGAGCACAGATACGCAGTATTTT. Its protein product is CASLLGSTDTQYF.